The 13 T cell receptor beta chains given below trace back to one sample, sequenced in a study of blood T cell repertoires in COVID-19. The assay was immunoSEQ multiplex PCR, and TCRdb's table has in-frame clones only and misses some. This table holds tens of thousands of clones, roughly 83% found once. Sequenced sample: peripheral blood. The receptors here all came from a human donor in a cohort sampled during active COVID-19.

The rearrangement uses TRBV7-9 and TRBJ1-6, with D possibly being TRBD1 (6 bases). V lost 5 bases to trimming and J lost 8 bases, with 19 bases between them. This CDR3 spans 16 amino acids. CDR1 and CDR2 (germline): SEHNR, FQNEAQ (reference sequence). The CDR3 spells CASSHSGFRGYSPLHF. CDR3 in DNA: TGTGCCAGCAGCCATTCCGGTTTCAGGGGCTATTCACCCCTCCACTTT.

This clone has a handful of counts. Written as DNA, the CDR3 is TGTGCCAGCAGCGTAGGTCAGGGGACTAATGAAAAACTGTTTTTT. It encodes CASSVGQGTNEKLFF. The V call is TRBV9, the J call TRBJ1-4; D is possibly TRBD1 (6 bases). This CDR3 contains 15 residues. Germline-derived CDR1 and CDR2 are SGDLS and YYNGEE. Trimming pared 0 bases from V and 2 bases from J, leaving 8 bases between.

The genes are TRBV12-5 and TRBJ2-5; no reliable D call. Germline CDR1 is LGHNT and CDR2 is FRNRAP. V gave up 0 bases and J gave up 2 bases, with 19 bases separating them. The CDR3 consists of 18 residues. The DNA of the CDR3 is TGTGCTAGTGGTTTGGTACTTTTCCCACCCGGTTCTCAAGAGACCCAGTACTTC. It specifies CASGLVLFPPGSQETQYF.

The chain links TRBV6-5 to TRBJ1-2, with TRBD1 matching over 8 bases. Germline CDR1 and CDR2: MNHEY and SVGAGI. V dropped 5 bases and J dropped 3; count of bases not matched to a gene: 5. This CDR3 contains 14 residues. In nucleotides, the CDR3 is TGTGCCAGCAGTAACCAGGGGGCTTACTATGGCTACACCTTC. Its protein is CASSNQGAYYGYTF.

This clone was detected a few times. The rearrangement joins TRBV19 to TRBJ1-1; D gene uncertain. CDR1 and CDR2 (germline): LNHDA, SQIVND (reference sequence). The CDR3 runs 13 residues. Trimming left V 6 bases short and J 13 bases short, with 21 bases between. CDR3 in amino acids: CASSPVSNEAGFF. Here the CDR3 DNA reads TGTGCCAGTAGCCCGGTTAGCAATGAAGCCGGTTTCTTT.

The chain employs TRBV5-1 and TRBJ2-7, with 13 bases fitting TRBD2. The V gene end was trimmed by 4 bases and the J gene end by 6 bases; junction bases not matched to a gene: 7. CDR1 and CDR2 (germline): SGHRS, YFSETQ. The length of the CDR3 is 15 residues. The CDR3 coding sequence is TGCGCCAGCAGCCCTCCGGGGACTAGCGGGACCGAGCAGTACTTC. It yields the protein CASSPPGTSGTEQYF.

The chain has TRBV4-2 and TRBJ2-7, with D possibly TRBD2 on 5 matching bases. V dropped 7 bases and J dropped 9 bases, with 13 bases sitting between them. Germline V gives CDR1 LGHNA, CDR2 YNFKEQ. CDR3 length: 11 residues. The CDR3 is CASTTGTRQYF. The CDR3 DNA is TGTGCCAGCACAACGGGAACGAGGCAGTACTTC.

In this sample, this clone turned up once. The genes are TRBV11-2 and TRBJ2-1; TRBD1 aligns across 10 bases. CDR3 length: 16 residues. Unmatched junction bases numbered 5, after V lost 0 bases and J lost 6 bases. Germline lookup yields CDR1 SGHAT and CDR2 FQNNGV. The CDR3 sequence: CASSLDRGTGVNEQFF. The CDR3 DNA reads TGTGCCAGCAGCTTAGATCGGGGGACAGGGGTCAATGAGCAGTTCTTC.

This clone was seen a single time. This chain uses TRBV24-1 with TRBJ2-3, with 12 bases that match TRBD1. V lost 4 bases, J lost 3 bases, and 1 base stayed unmatched. Germline CDR1 is KGHDR and CDR2 is SFDVKD. The CDR3 loop spans 15 amino acids. The CDR3: CATSEGQGATDTQYF. The CDR3, as DNA: TGTGCCACCAGTGAGGGACAGGGGGCTACAGATACGCAGTATTTT.

The J gene is TRBJ2-1, the V gene TRBV4-1, with 16 bases lining up with TRBD2. Unmatched junction bases numbered 6, after V lost 0 bases and J lost 7 bases. The CDR3 totals 18 residues. Per the germline V gene, CDR1 is MGHRA and CDR2 is YSYEKL. DNA for the CDR3: TGCGCCAGCAGCCAAGATCCCGGGACTAGCGGGAGGGTTAATGAGCAGTTCTTC. It is translated as CASSQDPGTSGRVNEQFF.

The V call is TRBV6-5, the J call TRBJ1-2, with 9 bases that match TRBD1. Germline loops: CDR1 MNHEY, CDR2 SVGAGI. With 10 bases clipped from V and 8 bases from J, the junction kept 17 bases outside the gene matches. The CDR3 length is 15 residues. This CDR3 reads CATFRDRDGMRGYTF. Written as DNA, the CDR3 is TGTGCCACCTTCCGGGACAGGGATGGGATGAGGGGCTACACCTTC.

The CDR3 protein is CASSLNREIEAFF. As DNA, the CDR3 is TGTGCCAGCAGCTTAAACCGCGAGATTGAAGCTTTCTTT. The chain couples TRBV11-2 to TRBJ1-1; D gene unclear. Germline-derived CDR1 and CDR2 are SGHAT and FQNNGV. The V gene lost 2 bases and the J gene lost 7 bases, with 11 bases spanning the gap. This CDR3 region has 13 residues.

The rearrangement links TRBV2 to TRBJ2-7; TRBD1 matches 7 bases. The CDR3 has 16 residues. The trim removed 5 bases at V and 3 bases at J, leaving 13 bases unmatched. Germline V lookup: CDR1 SNHLY, CDR2 FYNNEI. The CDR3 DNA reads as TGTGCCAGCAGTTTCATGGGACAGCTATTACGCTACGAGCAGTACTTC. This codes for CASSFMGQLLRYEQYF.